This T cell receptor (beta chain) was recovered during a study of patients and donors after allogeneic stem cell transplantation. The CDR3 contains 17 residues. Losses at the gene ends were 1 base for V and 7 bases for J; bases not matched to a gene: 9. Germline V lookup: CDR1 SGDLS, CDR2 YYNGEE. The sample holds many counts of this clonotype. MiXCR was run by TCRdb on the RT-PCR reads, yielding one entry per CDR3 protein. The table shows some 230,000 distinct CDR3 sequences, with over 12% occurring only once. The V gene is TRBV9, the J gene TRBJ2-2, with 11 bases that match TRBD1. The TCR originated in a human donor who was either an allogeneic HSCT recipient or a stem cell or donor lymphocyte infusion donor (not recorded which). It is not recorded whose cells these are; they may come from a transplant donor. The specimen sequenced was blood, either unsorted or a sorted T cell fraction (not recorded which). CDR3 nucleotide sequence: TGTGCCAGCAGCGTACTGGGGACAGGGGGATCGGGCGGGGAGCTGTTTTTT. Translating it yields CASSVLGTGGSGGELFF. The full variable domain, with the rest looked up from reference TRBV9 and TRBJ2-2, is DSGVTQTPKHLITATGQRVTLRCSPRSGDLSVYWYQQSLDQGLQFLIQYYNGEERAKGNILERFSAQQFPDLHSELNLSSLELGDSALYFCASSVLGTGGSGGELFFGEGSRLTVL.